These 6 T cell receptor beta chains were all obtained from the same sample, sequenced in a study of control samples from healthy donors and cancer patients. Repertoires were generated with immunoSEQ multiplex PCR, while TCRdb's copy carries only in-frame clones and drops some. The profile shows 100,000 to 150,000 clones, roughly 90% of them singletons. Sequencing used blood. All receptors derive from a man between 18 and 35 years old in good health.

The J gene is TRBJ1-6, the V gene TRBV27; D gene unclear. The germline V and J ends were trimmed by 5 bases and 6 bases, with 8 bases remaining between them. The germline CDR1 and CDR2 sequences are MNHEY and SMNVEV (reference sequence). CDR3 length: 13 residues. Here the CDR3 reads CASSARPNSPLHF. In DNA form, the CDR3 reads TGTGCCAGCAGTGCCCGACCTAATTCACCCCTCCACTTT.

The rearrangement joins TRBV7-6 to TRBJ2-3; the match to TRBD2 covers 10 bases. The length of the CDR3 is 15 residues. Losses at the gene ends were 5 bases for V and 5 bases for J; bases not matched to a gene: 7. CDR1 is SGHVS, CDR2 FNYEAQ, per germline. CDR3 coding DNA: TGTGCCAGCAGCCCTGTAGCGGGGGGAAGAGATACGCAGTATTTT. This translates into CASSPVAGGRDTQYF.

This chain connects TRBV6-5 to TRBJ1-5, with 7 bases matching TRBD1. This CDR3 is built from 15 residues. V lost 6 bases to trimming and J lost 3 bases; unmatched junction nucleotides: 8. CDR1 is MNHEY, CDR2 SVGAGI, per germline. This CDR3 reads CASSPGQIFNQPQHF. For the CDR3, the DNA is TGTGCCAGCAGCCCGGGACAGATTTTCAATCAGCCCCAGCATTTT.

V and J are TRBV27 and TRBJ2-1; D is undetermined. Trimming took off 3 bases at V and 2 bases at J, with 8 bases between the two ends. The germline V gene encodes CDR1 MNHEY and CDR2 SMNVEV (reference sequence). This CDR3 is built from 14 residues. The CDR3 sequence is CASSFPGAYNEQFF. In DNA, the CDR3 is TGTGCCAGCAGTTTCCCCGGCGCCTACAATGAGCAGTTCTTC.

The rearrangement uses TRBV4-1 and TRBJ2-5; 8 bases are a match to TRBD1. The CDR3 contains 17 residues. Germline V lookup: CDR1 MGHRA, CDR2 YSYEKL. V was clipped by 3 bases and J by 1 base; unmatched bases: 10. The CDR3 DNA follows: TGCGCCAGCAGCCACCCCGGCGAGGGACAGGTCCAAGAGACCCAGTACTTC. Translation: CASSHPGEGQVQETQYF.

The chain carries TRBV2 and TRBJ1-1; no reliable D call. Trimming took 10 bases from V and 6 from J, leaving 12 bases between them. The CDR3 extends over 11 amino acids. Germline assignment: CDR1 SNHLY and CDR2 FYNNEI. The DNA of the CDR3 is TGTGCCACACTGCGGAGGGCTGAAGCTTTCTTT. Translation: CATLRRAEAFF.